The following is a T cell receptor beta chain sequence with its context. Next came a second PCR, run for about 6 to 12 cycles, which used a sample-barcoded 5' primer along with a J-beta primer mix. TCRdb reanalysed the 5' RACE reads using MiXCR and keeps one entry per CDR3 protein. The sample yields some 900,000 distinct CDR3 sequences, roughly 43% seen once. The sample comes from a study of blood T cells in healthy people across ages. In germline, CDR1 is LGHNA, CDR2 YNFKEQ. This CDR3 region has 15 residues. The V and J ends lost 0 bases and 5 bases respectively, with 13 bases between them. This chain links TRBV4-2 with TRBJ1-2; D is perhaps TRBD1 (5 bases). Input material: blood. This sequence was found in a man aged 25 to 45 in good health. CDR3 loop: CASSQEGGDYYGYTF. The CDR3 DNA follows: TGTGCCAGCAGCCAAGAGGGAGGGGACTATTATGGCTACACCTTC.